This T cell receptor beta chain emerged from a study of blood T cells in healthy people across ages. The CDR3 consists of 14 residues. Trimming cost V 4 bases and J 2 bases; bases outside gene matches: 5. Germline V gene data show CDR1 as SQVTM and CDR2 as ANQGSEA. This clonotype has only a few counts. The authors ran a second PCR of roughly 7 to 11 cycles using a sample-barcoded 5' primer and a J-beta primer mix. Each cDNA was tagged by a template-switch adaptor containing 12 random nucleotides. TCRdb called the 5' RACE reads again in MiXCR, with one record for every CDR3 protein. Of roughly 800,000 distinct CDR3 sequences in the sample, nearly 60% are singletons; the top ten hold around 20%.

The source of this sequence is a man younger than 40 in good health. The rearrangement uses TRBV29-1 and TRBJ2-3; 8 nucleotides match TRBD1. The specimen sequenced was blood. CDR3 nucleotide sequence: TGCAGCGTTGTTGGGACAGGCGACACAGATACGCAGTATTTT. It encodes CSVVGTGDTDTQYF.